Detailed here is one TCR beta chain. Its antigen remains unknown. The data stem from a study of cytomegalovirus exposure and HLA in healthy donors. Study background: Among roughly 180 million T cells, an earlier analysis found roughly 100 million unique TCR beta sequences. Whole-study results and caveats: In terms of immune exposure information, only CMV serostatus was available. Later, TCR association rates were found to vary by HLA locus, highest for DRB1 and lowest for HLA-C.

Trimming cost V 0 bases and J 7 bases, with 22 bases left between them. The V gene's germline CDR1 is SGDLS and CDR2 YYNGEE. This CDR3 region has 17 residues. PCR amplification relied on 60 Vbeta primers (plus 13 Jbeta primers). Profiled with immunoSEQ multiplex PCR; TCRdb holds only in-frame clones, not every one. There are tens of thousands of clones in the sample; 78% occur only once, and 1.4% lies in the top ten. The TCR was taken from a female donor in good health and CMV-seronegative. The genes are TRBV9 and TRBJ1-2; TRBD1 might be the D (6 bases). The specimen sequenced was PBMCs. The CDR3 sequence: CASSVDRGGATVSGYTF. CDR3 sequence (DNA): TGTGCCAGCAGCGTAGATCGGGGGGGGGCCACGGTTTCTGGCTACACCTTC.